Each of the 2 T cell receptor beta chains below was sequenced from the same sample in a study of T cell responses to AZD1222 COVID-19 vaccine. Produced via immunoSEQ multiplex PCR; TCRdb's table is partial and in-frame only. The profile covers roughly 130,000 clones, with under 95% appearing a single time and about 3% taken by the ten largest. Source: peripheral blood, taken on day 0 of AZD1222 vaccination. The source is an adult in good health.

This rearrangement joins TRBV29-1 to TRBJ1-1, with D perhaps TRBD1 (5 bases). CDR1 SQVTM and CDR2 ANQGSEA come from the germline V gene. Trimming shortened V by 2 bases and J by 3 bases, and 7 bases separated the two germline ends. The CDR3 has 12 residues. The CDR3 loop reads CSVERRDTEAFF. CDR3 DNA sequence: TGCAGCGTTGAACGCAGGGACACTGAAGCTTTCTTT.

The chain combines TRBV11-2 with TRBJ2-7; no reliable D call. Germline loops: CDR1 SGHAT, CDR2 FQNNGV. The length of the CDR3 is 13 residues. Between the trimmed V and J ends, which lost 0 bases and 4 bases, there was a span of 7 bases. The CDR3: CASSLEAPYEQYF. DNA for the CDR3: TGTGCCAGCAGCTTAGAGGCTCCGTACGAGCAGTACTTC.